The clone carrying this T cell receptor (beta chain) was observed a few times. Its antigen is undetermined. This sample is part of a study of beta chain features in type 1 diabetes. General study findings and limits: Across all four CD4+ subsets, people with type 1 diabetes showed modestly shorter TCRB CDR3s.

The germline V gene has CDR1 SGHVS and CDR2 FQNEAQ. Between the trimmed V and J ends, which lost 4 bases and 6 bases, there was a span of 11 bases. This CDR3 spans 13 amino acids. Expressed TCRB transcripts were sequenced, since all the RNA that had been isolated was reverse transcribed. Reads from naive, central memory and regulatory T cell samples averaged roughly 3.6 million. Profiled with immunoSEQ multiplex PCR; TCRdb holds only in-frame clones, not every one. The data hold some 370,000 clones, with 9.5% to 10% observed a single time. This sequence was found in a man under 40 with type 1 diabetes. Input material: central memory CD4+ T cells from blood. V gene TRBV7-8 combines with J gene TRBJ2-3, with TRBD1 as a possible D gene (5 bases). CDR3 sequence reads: CASSSQGSDTQYF. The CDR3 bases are TGTGCCAGCAGCTCCCAGGGTTCTGATACGCAGTATTTT. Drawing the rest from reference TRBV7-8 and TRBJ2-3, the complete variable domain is GAGVSQSPRYKVAKRGQDVALRCDPISGHVSLFWYQQALGQGPEFLTYFQNEAQLDKSGLPSDRFFAERPEGSVSTLKIQRTQQEDSAVYLCASSSQGSDTQYFGPGTRLTVL.